One T cell receptor beta chain is described in this entry. The antigen is unknown. The data originate from a study of graft-versus-host responses after intestinal transplantation. The study, taken as a whole, reports: Ileal or blood samples showed some GvH clones first, and such clones were also found in recipient marrow.

Assay: immunoSEQ multiplex PCR; the TCRdb copy retains only in-frame clones and omits some. The table shows about 97,000 clones, with more than 80% occurring only once. The germline V gene encodes CDR1 WNHNN and CDR2 SYGVQD (reference sequence). V lost 6 bases, J lost 0 bases, and 7 bases stayed unmatched. The CDR3 is 16 amino acids. The sample here was PBMCs, taken 450 to 480 days after intestinal transplant. This chain connects TRBV10-1 to TRBJ2-3; the match to TRBD2 covers 9 bases. The source of this sequence is a human patient who received an intestinal transplant, so some T cells may come from the graft donor. The CDR3 DNA is TGCGCCAGCAGCGACCCTAGCGGGGCTAGCACAGATACGCAGTATTTT. Its translation is CASSDPSGASTDTQYF.